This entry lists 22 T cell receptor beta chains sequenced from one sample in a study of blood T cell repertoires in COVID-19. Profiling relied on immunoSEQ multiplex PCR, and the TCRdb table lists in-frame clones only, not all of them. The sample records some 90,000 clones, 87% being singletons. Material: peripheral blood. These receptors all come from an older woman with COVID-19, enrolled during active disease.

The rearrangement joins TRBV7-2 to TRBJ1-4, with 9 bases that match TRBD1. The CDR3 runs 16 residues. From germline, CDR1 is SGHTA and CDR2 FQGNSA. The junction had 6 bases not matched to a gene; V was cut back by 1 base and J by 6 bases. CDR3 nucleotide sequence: TGTGCCAGCAGCTTAGGGGGGACAGGGATACATGAAAAACTGTTTTTT. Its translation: CASSLGGTGIHEKLFF.

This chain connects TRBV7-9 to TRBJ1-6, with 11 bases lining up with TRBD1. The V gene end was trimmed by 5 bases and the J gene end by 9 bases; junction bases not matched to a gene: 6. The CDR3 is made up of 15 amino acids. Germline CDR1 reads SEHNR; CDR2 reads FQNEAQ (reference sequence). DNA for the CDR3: TGTGCCAGCAGCGCGGGACAGGGGGAGAGTTCACCCCTCCACTTT. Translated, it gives CASSAGQGESSPLHF. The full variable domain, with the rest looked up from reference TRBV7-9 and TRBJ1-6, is DTGVSQNPRHKITKRGQNVTFRCDPISEHNRLYWYRQTLGQGPEFLTYFQNEAQLEKSRLLSDRFSAERPKGSFSTLEIQRTEQGDSAMYLCASSAGQGESSPLHFGNGTRLTVT.

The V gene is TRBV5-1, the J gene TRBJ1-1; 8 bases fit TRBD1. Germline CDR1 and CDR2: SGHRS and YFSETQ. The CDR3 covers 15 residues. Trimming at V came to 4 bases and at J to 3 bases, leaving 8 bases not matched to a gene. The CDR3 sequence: CASSGRQGTYTEAFF. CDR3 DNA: TGCGCCAGCAGCGGCCGACAGGGGACGTACACTGAAGCTTTCTTT.

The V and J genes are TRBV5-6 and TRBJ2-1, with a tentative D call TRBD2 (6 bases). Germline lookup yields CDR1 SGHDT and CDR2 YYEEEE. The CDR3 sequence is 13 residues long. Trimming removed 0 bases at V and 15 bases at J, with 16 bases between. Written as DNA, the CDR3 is TGTGCCAGCAGCTTGGATGTGGCGGGGAATCCGTTCTTC. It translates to CASSLDVAGNPFF. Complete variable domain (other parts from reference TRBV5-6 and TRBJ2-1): DAGVTQSPTHLIKTRGQQVTLRCSPKSGHDTVSWYQQALGQGPQFIFQYYEEEERQRGNFPDRFSGHQFPNYSSELNVNALLLGDSALYLCASSLDVAGNPFFGPGTRLTVL.

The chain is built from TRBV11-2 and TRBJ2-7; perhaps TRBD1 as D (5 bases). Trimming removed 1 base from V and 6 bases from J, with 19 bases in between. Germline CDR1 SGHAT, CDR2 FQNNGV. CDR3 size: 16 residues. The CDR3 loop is CASSLALGSGLGEQYF. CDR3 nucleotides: TGTGCCAGCAGCTTAGCCCTCGGGTCAGGGTTGGGCGAGCAGTACTTC.

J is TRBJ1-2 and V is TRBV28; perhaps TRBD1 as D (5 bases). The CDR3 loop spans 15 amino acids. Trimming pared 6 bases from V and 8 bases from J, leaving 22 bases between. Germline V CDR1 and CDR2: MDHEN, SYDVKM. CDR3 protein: CASSLRWGRGSGYTF. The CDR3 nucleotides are TGTGCCAGCAGCCTTCGGTGGGGCCGCGGTTCCGGCTACACCTTC.

CDR3 sequence (DNA): TGTGCCAGCGCGCTAATGGGCAGTTCACCCCTCCACTTT. Translating it yields CASALMGSSPLHF. The chain combines TRBV2 with TRBJ1-6; D is unclear. The V gene's germline CDR1 is SNHLY and CDR2 FYNNEI. There are 13 residues in the CDR3. Deletions cut 8 bases from V and 9 bases from J, with 14 bases between.

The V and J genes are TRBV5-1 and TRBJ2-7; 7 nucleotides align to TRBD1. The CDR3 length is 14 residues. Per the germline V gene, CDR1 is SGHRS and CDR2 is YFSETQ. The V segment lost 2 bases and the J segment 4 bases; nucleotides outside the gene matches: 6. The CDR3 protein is CASSLTGVEYEQYF. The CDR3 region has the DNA TGCGCCAGCAGCTTAACAGGGGTGGAGTACGAGCAGTACTTC.

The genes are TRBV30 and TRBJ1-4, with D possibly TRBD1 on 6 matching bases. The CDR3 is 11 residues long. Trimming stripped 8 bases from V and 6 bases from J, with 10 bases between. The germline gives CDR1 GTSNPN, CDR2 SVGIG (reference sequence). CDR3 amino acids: CARGGDEKLFF. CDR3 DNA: TGTGCCCGCGGGGGCGATGAAAAACTGTTTTTT.

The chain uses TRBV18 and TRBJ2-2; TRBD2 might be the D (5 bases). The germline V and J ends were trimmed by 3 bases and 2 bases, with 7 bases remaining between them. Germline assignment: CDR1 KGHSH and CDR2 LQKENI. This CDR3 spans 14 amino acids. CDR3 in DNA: TGTGCCAGCTCACCCCGGGGTAACACCGGGGAGCTGTTTTTT. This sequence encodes CASSPRGNTGELFF.

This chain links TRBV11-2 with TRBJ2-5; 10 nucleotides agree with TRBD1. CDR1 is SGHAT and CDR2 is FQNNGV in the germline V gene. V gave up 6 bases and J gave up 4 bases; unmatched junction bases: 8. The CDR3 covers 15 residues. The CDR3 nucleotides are TGTGCCAGCAGGAAATTCGGGACAGGGGTAGAGACCCAGTACTTC. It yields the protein CASRKFGTGVETQYF.

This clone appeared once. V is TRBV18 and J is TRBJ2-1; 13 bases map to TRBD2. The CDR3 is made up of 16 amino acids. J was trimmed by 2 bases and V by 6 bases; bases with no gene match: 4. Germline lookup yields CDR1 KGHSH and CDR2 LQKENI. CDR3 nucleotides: TGTGCCAGCTCCCCTGGGACTAGCGGGGCCTACAATGAGCAGTTCTTC. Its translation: CASSPGTSGAYNEQFF.

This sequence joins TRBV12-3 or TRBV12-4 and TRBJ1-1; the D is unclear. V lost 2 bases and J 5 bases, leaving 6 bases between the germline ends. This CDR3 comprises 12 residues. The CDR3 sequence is CASSLIVTEAFF. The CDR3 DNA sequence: TGTGCCAGCAGTTTAATCGTGACTGAAGCTTTCTTT.

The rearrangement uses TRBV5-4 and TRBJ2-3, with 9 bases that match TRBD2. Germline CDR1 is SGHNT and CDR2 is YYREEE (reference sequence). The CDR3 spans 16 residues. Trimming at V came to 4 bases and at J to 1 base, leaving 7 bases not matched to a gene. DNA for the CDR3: TGTGCCAGCAGCCTCCGTGCGGGGGGGGGCACAGATACGCAGTATTTT. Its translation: CASSLRAGGGTDTQYF.

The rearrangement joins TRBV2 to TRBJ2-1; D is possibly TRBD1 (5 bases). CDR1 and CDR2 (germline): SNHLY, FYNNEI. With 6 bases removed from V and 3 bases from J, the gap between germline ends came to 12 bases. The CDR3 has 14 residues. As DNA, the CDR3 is TGTGCCAGCAGGGCGCAGGGATTCTACAATGAGCAGTTCTTC. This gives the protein CASRAQGFYNEQFF.

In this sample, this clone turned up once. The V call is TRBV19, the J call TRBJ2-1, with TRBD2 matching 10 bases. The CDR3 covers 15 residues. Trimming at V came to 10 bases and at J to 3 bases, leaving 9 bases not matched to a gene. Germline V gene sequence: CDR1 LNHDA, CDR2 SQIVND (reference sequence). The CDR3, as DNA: TGTGCCACCGGACCAGCGGGGGGGATCTACAATGAGCAGTTCTTC. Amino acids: CATGPAGGIYNEQFF.

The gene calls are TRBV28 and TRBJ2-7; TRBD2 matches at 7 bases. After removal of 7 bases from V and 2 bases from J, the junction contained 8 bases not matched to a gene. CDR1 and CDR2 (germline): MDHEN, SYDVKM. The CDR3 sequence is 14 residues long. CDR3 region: CASTPGLAAYEQYF. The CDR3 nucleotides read TGTGCCAGCACCCCCGGGCTAGCGGCCTACGAGCAGTACTTC.

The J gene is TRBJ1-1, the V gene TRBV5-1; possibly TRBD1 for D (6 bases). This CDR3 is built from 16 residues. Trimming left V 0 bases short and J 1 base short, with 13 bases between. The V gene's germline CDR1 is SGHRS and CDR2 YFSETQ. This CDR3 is CASSLGLQGSNTEAFF. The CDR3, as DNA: TGCGCCAGCAGCTTGGGTCTACAGGGATCGAACACTGAAGCTTTCTTT.

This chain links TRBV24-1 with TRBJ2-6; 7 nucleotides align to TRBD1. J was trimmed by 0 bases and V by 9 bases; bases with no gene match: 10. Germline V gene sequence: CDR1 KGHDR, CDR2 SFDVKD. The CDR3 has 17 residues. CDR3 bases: TGTGCCACCGTAGACAGGGAGACTCTCTCTGGGGCCAACGTCCTGACTTTC. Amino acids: CATVDRETLSGANVLTF.

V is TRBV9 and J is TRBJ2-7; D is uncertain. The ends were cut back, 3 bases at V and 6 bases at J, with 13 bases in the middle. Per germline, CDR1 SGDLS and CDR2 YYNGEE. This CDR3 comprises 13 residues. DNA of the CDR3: TGTGCCAGCAGCGCCCTGACTGAAGGCGAGCAGTACTTC. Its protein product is CASSALTEGEQYF.

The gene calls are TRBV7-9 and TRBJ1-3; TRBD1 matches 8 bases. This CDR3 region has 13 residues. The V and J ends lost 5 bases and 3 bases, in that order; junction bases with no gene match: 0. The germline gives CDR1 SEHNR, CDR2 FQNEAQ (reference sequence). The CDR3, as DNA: TGTGCCAGCAGCGACAGGGGTGGAAACACCATATATTTT. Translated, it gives CASSDRGGNTIYF. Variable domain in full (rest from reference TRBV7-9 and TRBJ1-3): DTGVSQNPRHKITKRGQNVTFRCDPISEHNRLYWYRQTLGQGPEFLTYFQNEAQLEKSRLLSDRFSAERPKGSFSTLEIQRTEQGDSAMYLCASSDRGGNTIYFGEGSWLTVV.

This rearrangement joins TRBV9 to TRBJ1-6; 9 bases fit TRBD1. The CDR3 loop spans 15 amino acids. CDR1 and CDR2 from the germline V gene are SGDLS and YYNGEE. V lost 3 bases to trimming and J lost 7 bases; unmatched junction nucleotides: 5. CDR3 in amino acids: CASSERQGGNSPLHF. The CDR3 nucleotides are TGTGCCAGCAGCGAACGACAGGGGGGAAATTCACCCCTCCACTTT. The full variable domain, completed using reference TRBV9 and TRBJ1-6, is DSGVTQTPKHLITATGQRVTLRCSPRSGDLSVYWYQQSLDQGLQFLIQYYNGEERAKGNILERFSAQQFPDLHSELNLSSLELGDSALYFCASSERQGGNSPLHFGNGTRLTVT.